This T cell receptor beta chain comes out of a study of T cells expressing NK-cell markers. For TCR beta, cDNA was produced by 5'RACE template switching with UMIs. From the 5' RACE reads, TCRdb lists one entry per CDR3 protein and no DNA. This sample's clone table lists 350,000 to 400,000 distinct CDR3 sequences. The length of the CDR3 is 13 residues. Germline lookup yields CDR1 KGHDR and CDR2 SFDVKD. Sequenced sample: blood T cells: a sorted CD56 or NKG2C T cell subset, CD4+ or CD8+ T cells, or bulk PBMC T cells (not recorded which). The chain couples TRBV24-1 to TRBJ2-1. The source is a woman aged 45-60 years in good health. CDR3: CATSPGAPNEQFF.